The sequence of this T cell receptor beta chain was determined in a study of T cell responses to AZD1222 COVID-19 vaccine. About the research overall: Analysis merged second doses at about 4 or about 12 weeks.

In the case of this clone: Its antigen remains unknown.

Profiling relied on immunoSEQ multiplex PCR, and the TCRdb table lists in-frame clones only, not all of them. The sample carries roughly 100,000 clones, more than 75% recorded once. Trimming removed 7 bases at V and 6 bases at J, with 17 bases between. CDR1 and CDR2 (germline): MNHEY, SVGAGI. The CDR3 extends over 14 amino acids. Study-wide findings and caveats: Donors were chiefly white British, with a greater number of females, and clonal diversity was perhaps underestimated.

The sample was peripheral blood, taken on day 0 of AZD1222 vaccination. This chain connects TRBV6-5 to TRBJ2-3, with TRBD2 as a possible D gene (7 bases). The TCR was taken from an adult in good health. CDR3 region: CASTFFRGADTQYF. The CDR3 DNA reads as TGTGCCAGCACCTTCTTCCGGGGGGCGGATACGCAGTATTTT.